Shown below are 28 T cell receptor beta chains from a single sample sequenced in a study of cytomegalovirus exposure and HLA in healthy donors. A multiplex PCR was run with 60 Vbeta primers and 13 Jbeta primers. The table came from immunoSEQ multiplex PCR; TCRdb's copy has only in-frame clones and leaves some out. The table records 95,000 to 150,000 clones, approximately 78% of them present only once. Sequenced input: PBMCs. These receptors all come from a man aged 30 to 39 in good health and CMV-seropositive.

This clone was detected once. V usage is TRBV27 and J usage is TRBJ2-7, with TRBD2 matching 16 bases. Germline V gives CDR1 MNHEY, CDR2 SMNVEV (reference sequence). The V and J ends lost 8 bases and 4 bases, in that order; junction bases with no gene match: 11. The CDR3 is 17 residues long. The CDR3 protein is CASRPRGTSGRGYEQYF. DNA for the CDR3: TGTGCCAGCCGACCGAGGGGGACTAGCGGGAGGGGGTACGAGCAGTACTTC.

V usage is TRBV9 and J usage is TRBJ2-1, with 7 nucleotides matching TRBD2. This CDR3 is built from 17 residues. V lost 2 bases to trimming and J lost 4 bases; unmatched junction nucleotides: 12. Germline CDR1 is SGDLS and CDR2 is YYNGEE. The CDR3 coding sequence is TGTGCCAGCAGCGTTTTTGGGGGAGGGACGGGGTACAATGAGCAGTTCTTC. Protein sequence: CASSVFGGGTGYNEQFF.

This chain uses TRBV5-1 with TRBJ2-1; the match to TRBD2 covers 11 bases. V lost 0 bases, J lost 8 bases, and 1 base stayed unmatched. The CDR3 runs to 14 residues. Germline assignment: CDR1 SGHRS and CDR2 YFSETQ. The CDR3 reads CASSLVSGGDEQFF. CDR3 coding DNA: TGCGCCAGCAGCTTGGTTAGCGGGGGGGATGAGCAGTTCTTC.

This chain uses TRBV5-1 with TRBJ2-5; 10 bases fit TRBD2. The ends lost 4 bases at V and 5 bases at J; junction bases unmatched: 8. Looked up from germline, CDR1 is SGHRS and CDR2 is YFSETQ. This CDR3 is built from 15 residues. CDR3 region: CASSVLAGESETQYF. The CDR3, as DNA: TGCGCCAGCAGCGTTCTAGCGGGAGAGTCTGAGACCCAGTACTTC.

The genes are TRBV7-2 and TRBJ1-5; 9 bases match TRBD1. The CDR3 sequence is 16 residues long. The V gene end was trimmed by 3 bases and the J gene end by 7 bases; junction bases not matched to a gene: 10. The germline CDR1 and CDR2 sequences are SGHTA and FQGNSA. In nucleotides, the CDR3 is TGTGCCAGCAGCTTGGAGGACAGGGGAGCGGGACAGCCCCAGCATTTT. This sequence encodes CASSLEDRGAGQPQHF.

The chain has TRBV11-3 and TRBJ2-5; TRBD2 might be the D (7 bases). The V and J ends lost 5 bases and 6 bases respectively, with 19 bases between them. This CDR3 has 15 residues. Per the germline V gene, CDR1 is SGHNT and CDR2 is YENEEA. The CDR3 here is CASSPSRGGIQTQYF. The CDR3 DNA sequence: TGTGCCAGCAGCCCCAGTAGGGGGGGCATACAGACCCAGTACTTC.

V gene TRBV5-6 combines with J gene TRBJ2-6; D call uncertain. The CDR3 is 14 amino acids. CDR1 is SGHDT, CDR2 YYEEEE, per germline. With 6 bases removed from V and 0 bases from J, the gap between germline ends came to 7 bases. This chain's CDR3 is CASTLVSGANVLTF. The CDR3 coding sequence is TGTGCCAGCACCCTAGTCTCTGGGGCCAACGTCCTGACTTTC.

The chain combines TRBV23-1 with TRBJ2-1; 8 bases match TRBD2. TRBV23-1 falls under the ORF class, with uncertain function. This CDR3 has 21 amino acids. The J segment lost 9 bases and the V segment lost 5 bases, leaving 30 bases of the junction unmatched. Here the CDR3 reads CASSSPKFRALGGREVTEQFF. The CDR3 nucleotides read TGCGCCAGCAGTTCGCCCAAATTCAGGGCCCTGGGGGGGCGGGAGGTCACTGAGCAGTTCTTC.

This sequence joins TRBV19 and TRBJ2-3; D might be TRBD1 (6 bases). The CDR3 runs 18 residues. The germline gives CDR1 LNHDA, CDR2 SQIVND (reference sequence). Trimming took 5 bases from V and 0 from J, leaving 21 bases between them. The CDR3 region has the DNA TGTGCCAGTAGTCCATTGGGGGCTAGTCTAATTAGCACAGATACGCAGTATTTT. It yields the protein CASSPLGASLISTDTQYF.

V and J are TRBV4-3 and TRBJ2-5; 13 bases align to TRBD2. V trimming: 4 bases; J trimming: 6 bases; junction bases outside the gene matches: 5. Germline CDR1 reads LGHNA; CDR2 reads YSLEER. CDR3 size: 15 residues. The CDR3 coding sequence is TGCGCCAGCAGCCCGGCGGGACTAGCGGGGAAGACCCAGTACTTC. It yields the protein CASSPAGLAGKTQYF.

The chain uses TRBV5-6 and TRBJ2-7, with 8 bases fitting TRBD1. Germline loops: CDR1 SGHDT, CDR2 YYEEEE. The J segment lost 4 bases and the V segment lost 3 bases, leaving 6 bases of the junction unmatched. This CDR3 has 14 amino acids. CDR3 DNA: TGTGCCAGCAGCTCAGGGGGCGCGGGATACGAGCAGTACTTC. This codes for CASSSGGAGYEQYF. The whole variable domain, filled in from reference TRBV5-6 and TRBJ2-7, reads DAGVTQSPTHLIKTRGQQVTLRCSPKSGHDTVSWYQQALGQGPQFIFQYYEEEERQRGNFPDRFSGHQFPNYSSELNVNALLLGDSALYLCASSSGGAGYEQYFGPGTRLTVT.

This chain connects TRBV28 to TRBJ2-3; TRBD2 aligns across 14 bases. The junction had 4 bases not matched to a gene; V was cut back by 5 bases and J by 0 bases. Germline CDR1 and CDR2: MDHEN and SYDVKM. The CDR3 consists of 17 residues. The CDR3 here is CASSPGLAGVSTDTQYF. The CDR3 DNA sequence: TGTGCCAGCAGTCCGGGACTAGCGGGAGTAAGCACAGATACGCAGTATTTT.

V gene TRBV19 combines with J gene TRBJ1-5; D possibly corresponds to TRBD1 (5 bases). The CDR3 loop spans 15 amino acids. Germline CDR1 and CDR2: LNHDA and SQIVND (reference sequence). The V end was cut by 8 bases, the J end by 0 bases, with 14 bases between. Written as DNA, the CDR3 is TGTGCCAGTGAGGGAGGGGACTATAGCAATCAGCCCCAGCATTTT. Translation gives CASEGGDYSNQPQHF.

The chain joins TRBV7-6 to TRBJ2-3, with TRBD2 matching 7 bases. V shed 5 bases and J 5 bases; nucleotides not matched to a gene: 4. Germline V gene lookup returns CDR1 SGHVS and CDR2 FNYEAQ. The CDR3 is 13 amino acids. The CDR3 DNA follows: TGTGCCAGCAGCGCCGCGGGAGAAGATACGCAGTATTTT. It is translated as CASSAAGEDTQYF. Using reference TRBV7-6 and TRBJ2-3 for the parts outside the CDR3, the full variable domain is GAGVSQSPRYKVTKRGQDVALRCDPISGHVSLYWYRQALGQGPEFLTYFNYEAQQDKSGLPNDRFSAERPEGSISTLTIQRTEQRDSAMYRCASSAAGEDTQYFGPGTRLTVL.

A few counts support this clone. The chain uses TRBV19 and TRBJ2-1; TRBD2 is a possible D gene (5 bases). Between the trimmed V and J ends, which lost 5 bases and 3 bases, there was a span of 11 bases. CDR3 length: 14 residues. Germline assignment: CDR1 LNHDA and CDR2 SQIVND (reference sequence). CDR3 sequence (DNA): TGTGCCAGTAGTGGCCGGGATCTCTACAATGAGCAGTTCTTC. Protein product: CASSGRDLYNEQFF.

The chain links TRBV6-6 to TRBJ2-7, with 7 nucleotides matching TRBD2. V gave up 7 bases and J gave up 2 bases; unmatched junction bases: 8. The CDR3 is 14 residues long. The V gene's germline CDR1 is MNHNY and CDR2 SVGAGI (reference sequence). CDR3 in DNA: TGTGCCAGCACTATCAGCGGGGATACCTACGAGCAGTACTTC. Its protein is CASTISGDTYEQYF.

The chain couples TRBV28 to TRBJ1-2; no definite D call. Trimming shortened V by 3 bases and J by 8 bases, and 22 bases separated the two germline ends. The CDR3 extends over 16 amino acids. CDR1 is MDHEN, CDR2 SYDVKM, per germline. The CDR3 bases are TGTGCCAGCAGTTTCCCCGATCGTTTCCGGGAAGTAGGCTACACCTTC. Its protein product is CASSFPDRFREVGYTF.

This rearrangement joins TRBV27 to TRBJ1-2; D is perhaps TRBD1 (5 bases). The V end lost 5 bases, the J end lost 4 bases, and 14 bases lay between the germline ends. The germline V gene encodes CDR1 MNHEY and CDR2 SMNVEV (reference sequence). The CDR3 is 14 residues long. CDR3 coding DNA: TGTGCCAGCAGTCTAGCGGGACCCTCCTATGGCTACACCTTC. Its translation is CASSLAGPSYGYTF.

This clone was counted between two and nine times. The chain employs TRBV6-6 and TRBJ1-2; 9 bases align to TRBD1. Trimming removed 6 bases from V and 6 bases from J; junction bases left unmatched: 11. CDR3 length: 15 residues. Germline loops: CDR1 MNHNY, CDR2 SVGAGI (reference sequence). CDR3 amino acids: CASSLDRGRGNGYTF. CDR3 DNA sequence: TGTGCCAGCAGCCTTGACAGGGGGAGAGGGAATGGCTACACCTTC.

The genes are TRBV27 and TRBJ2-3, with 8 positions matching TRBD1. In germline, CDR1 is MNHEY, CDR2 SMNVEV (reference sequence). V dropped 6 bases and J dropped 2; count of bases not matched to a gene: 10. The CDR3 extends over 16 amino acids. CDR3 loop: CASRRTGPKFTDTQYF. The CDR3 bases are TGTGCCAGCAGGCGGACAGGGCCAAAATTCACAGATACGCAGTATTTT.

In its sample, this clone was seen a few times. The J gene is TRBJ2-7, the V gene TRBV4-3; 7 bases are shared with TRBD2. V lost 1 base, J lost 4 bases, and 7 bases stayed unmatched. Looked up from germline, CDR1 is LGHNA and CDR2 is YSLEER. CDR3 length: 15 residues. The CDR3 is CASSQGGLGMYEQYF. The CDR3 coding sequence is TGCGCCAGCAGCCAAGGCGGACTAGGGATGTACGAGCAGTACTTC.

The chain couples TRBV7-9 to TRBJ2-2, with D possibly matching TRBD2 (6 bases). This CDR3 is built from 16 residues. V lost 5 bases to trimming and J lost 1 base, with 14 bases between them. Looked up from germline, CDR1 is SEHNR and CDR2 is FQNEAQ (reference sequence). The CDR3 spells CASSPRWRENTGELFF. CDR3 coding DNA: TGTGCCAGCAGCCCCCGTTGGAGGGAGAACACCGGGGAGCTGTTTTTT.

This chain joins TRBV7-9 and TRBJ2-7; TRBD2 agrees at 9 bases. CDR1 is SEHNR, CDR2 FQNEAQ, per germline (reference sequence). Trimming at V came to 2 bases and at J to 1 base, leaving 9 bases not matched to a gene. This CDR3 is 17 amino acids long. CDR3 DNA sequence: TGTGCCAGCAGCTTAAGGAATAGCGGGAGCTTATCCTACGAGCAGTACTTC. Its protein product is CASSLRNSGSLSYEQYF.

The V and J genes are TRBV7-9 and TRBJ1-2, with 10 bases matching TRBD1. The CDR3 is 15 residues long. The J segment lost 8 bases and the V segment lost 5 bases, leaving 11 bases of the junction unmatched. Germline V CDR1 and CDR2: SEHNR, FQNEAQ (reference sequence). Here the CDR3 DNA reads TGTGCCAGCAGCGAGCGACAGGGGGCGGCTACCGGCTACACCTTC. Translated, it gives CASSERQGAATGYTF.

V is TRBV27 and J is TRBJ2-3; a possible D gene is TRBD2 (5 bases). The CDR3 is made up of 15 amino acids. The V end lost 3 bases, the J end lost 6 bases, and 16 bases lay between the germline ends. Germline lookup yields CDR1 MNHEY and CDR2 SMNVEV (reference sequence). The CDR3, as DNA: TGTGCCAGCAGTTTGCAGAGGCTAGCTCCCGATACGCAGTATTTT. Its translation: CASSLQRLAPDTQYF.

V gene TRBV7-9 combines with J gene TRBJ1-4; no clear D. The CDR3 contains 13 residues. The germline CDR1 and CDR2 sequences are SEHNR and FQNEAQ (reference sequence). Trimming stripped 6 bases from V and 6 bases from J, with 11 bases between. The CDR3 spells CASRAVSYEKLFF. CDR3 coding DNA: TGTGCCAGCAGGGCGGTGTCTTATGAAAAACTGTTTTTT.

This clone was observed once. The chain has TRBV27 and TRBJ1-5, with D unresolved. Germline CDR1 MNHEY, CDR2 SMNVEV (reference sequence). CDR3 size: 13 residues. V was trimmed by 3 bases and J by 4 bases, leaving 7 bases between them. In nucleotides, the CDR3 is TGTGCCAGCAGTTTCGCGGGAAATCAGCCCCAGCATTTT. Translated, it gives CASSFAGNQPQHF.

This chain uses TRBV7-8 with TRBJ1-2; no clear D. The germline V gene encodes CDR1 SGHVS and CDR2 FQNEAQ. There are 16 residues in the CDR3. V lost 2 bases to trimming and J lost 0 bases, with 13 bases between them. This CDR3 reads CASSLFDGRANYGYTF. CDR3 sequence (DNA): TGTGCCAGCAGCTTATTTGACGGGAGAGCTAACTATGGCTACACCTTC.